This record concerns one TCR beta chain sequence. This sample was included in a study of shared clonotypes between healthy human individuals. Profiling relied on immunoSEQ multiplex PCR, and the TCRdb table lists in-frame clones only, not all of them. The sample contains under 850,000 clones, approximately 72% of which appear only once. The material sequenced was memory CD4+ T cells sorted from blood. Subset noted: CD45RA-negative fraction. The receptor's source is a woman aged 25 to 39 in good health.

CDR3 region: CASSLVLAGLNGNEQFF. The CDR3 nucleotides are TGTGCCAGCAGCTTGGTATTAGCGGGCTTAAATGGCAATGAGCAGTTCTTC. V and J are TRBV5-4 and TRBJ2-1, with TRBD2 matching over 7 bases. Germline V CDR1 and CDR2: SGHNT, YYREEE (reference sequence). CDR3 length equals 17 residues. The junction had 12 bases not matched to a gene; V was cut back by 0 bases and J by 6 bases.